This record concerns one T cell receptor beta chain sequence. Its antigen remains unknown. This PCR relied on a set of 60 Vbeta primers and 13 Jbeta primers. Assay: immunoSEQ multiplex PCR; the TCRdb copy retains only in-frame clones and omits some. Of over 85,000 clones in the sample, roughly 76% are singletons; the top ten hold 1.2%. This entry comes from a study of cytomegalovirus exposure and HLA in healthy donors. Study results and limitations: Through in vitro validation, three CMV-associated chains were shown to be specific for CMV antigens.

This CDR3 has 15 residues. The V segment lost 2 bases and the J segment 9 bases; nucleotides outside the gene matches: 9. The germline CDR1 and CDR2 sequences are MRHNA and SNTAGT. The chain couples TRBV6-4 to TRBJ2-1, with 8 bases identical to TRBD1. The receptor comes from a female donor in good health and CMV-seronegative. Sample: PBMCs. CDR3 in amino acids: CASSDRRTGSSEQFF. The DNA of the CDR3 is TGTGCCAGCAGTGACCGCAGGACAGGGAGTAGTGAGCAGTTCTTC.